The 16 T cell receptor beta chains below were found in one sample sequenced in a study of patients and donors after allogeneic stem cell transplantation. TCRdb re-analysed the RT-PCR reads in MiXCR, keeping a single row per CDR3 protein. The sample lists 150,000 or so distinct CDR3 sequences; approximately 25% were seen once. The sequenced sample was blood, either unsorted or a sorted T cell fraction (not recorded which). Source of these receptors: a human donor who was either an allogeneic HSCT recipient or a stem cell or donor lymphocyte infusion donor (not recorded which). It is not recorded whose cells these are; they may come from a transplant donor.

This clonotype was seen more than once but under ten times. This sequence joins TRBV12-3 or TRBV12-4 and TRBJ2-5; D ambiguous. This CDR3 spans 14 amino acids. The V end was cut by 3 bases, the J end by 1 base, with 9 bases between. CDR3 coding DNA: TGTGCCAGCAGTTTCGACGAGTCCCAAGAGACCCAGTACTTC. It yields the protein CASSFDESQETQYF.

This clonotype was detected only a few times. The V call is TRBV6-5, the J call TRBJ2-5; no clear D. The germline V and J ends were trimmed by 1 base and 5 bases, with 5 bases remaining between them. Germline values: CDR1 MNHEY, CDR2 SVGAGI. The CDR3 is 12 amino acids. CDR3 nucleotide sequence: TGTGCCAGCAGTTACTTTGGGGAGACCCAGTACTTC. It yields the protein CASSYFGETQYF.

The table lists this clonotype with many counts. The V and J genes are TRBV7-2 and TRBJ1-1; the D is unclear. The CDR3 totals 14 residues. In germline, CDR1 is SGHTA, CDR2 FQGNSA. V lost 4 bases and J 0 bases, leaving 9 bases between the germline ends. The CDR3 bases are TGTGCCAGCAGCTACTGGACCATGAACACTGAAGCTTTCTTT. Translation gives CASSYWTMNTEAFF.

This chain connects TRBV12-3 or TRBV12-4 to TRBJ2-7, with unresolved D. CDR3 length: 14 residues. V gave up 6 bases and J gave up 0 bases, with 12 bases separating them. The CDR3 protein is CASRASVLSYEQYF. The CDR3 bases are TGTGCCAGCAGGGCTAGTGTTCTCTCCTACGAGCAGTACTTC.

This clonotype was counted at least ten times. The rearrangement links TRBV5-1 to TRBJ1-1; possibly TRBD1 for D (6 bases). Looked up from germline, CDR1 is SGHRS and CDR2 is YFSETQ. Trimming left V 0 bases short and J 6 bases short, with 18 bases between. The CDR3 totals 16 residues. For the CDR3, the DNA is TGCGCCAGCAGCTTGGTCCCTCCATCCGACAGGCCTGAAGCTTTCTTT. Protein product: CASSLVPPSDRPEAFF.

V gene TRBV10-3 combines with J gene TRBJ1-4; no clear D gene. Deletions cut 2 bases from V and 0 bases from J, with 7 bases between. The CDR3 totals 15 residues. From germline, CDR1 is ENHRY and CDR2 SYGVKD. The CDR3 DNA follows: TGTGCCATCAGTGAGACGAGAGCAACTAATGAAAAACTGTTTTTT. This codes for CAISETRATNEKLFF.

The chain carries TRBV7-2 and TRBJ2-3; D remains unclear. The V and J ends lost 6 bases and 2 bases respectively, with 6 bases between them. This CDR3 comprises 12 residues. CDR1 is SGHTA and CDR2 is FQGNSA in the germline V gene. The CDR3 region has the DNA TGTGCCAGCAGGGCAGACACAGATACGCAGTATTTT. Translation: CASRADTDTQYF.

This clonotype showed up just a few times. V is TRBV24-1 and J is TRBJ2-5; D possibly corresponds to TRBD2 (6 bases). V gave up 2 bases and J gave up 2 bases, with 14 bases separating them. There are 16 residues in the CDR3. The germline gives CDR1 KGHDR, CDR2 SFDVKD. The CDR3 is CATSDSMTRGQETQYF. CDR3 sequence (DNA): TGTGCCACCAGTGATTCCATGACTAGGGGTCAAGAGACCCAGTACTTC.

The V gene is TRBV5-6, the J gene TRBJ2-4; D uncertain. Trimming took off 1 base at V and 3 bases at J, with 11 bases between the two ends. Germline assignment: CDR1 SGHDT and CDR2 YYEEEE. The CDR3 covers 15 residues. CDR3 protein: CASSLRRQVKNIQYF. The CDR3 DNA sequence: TGTGCCAGCAGCTTGAGGCGTCAGGTCAAAAACATTCAGTACTTC.

This clonotype was seen more than once but under ten times. The V call is TRBV6-2 or TRBV6-3, the J call TRBJ1-5, with TRBD1 as a possible D gene (5 bases). V was cut by 2 bases and J by 5 bases, with 10 bases left in between. This CDR3 region has 14 residues. Germline loops: CDR1 MNHEY, CDR2 SVGEGT. The CDR3 is CASSYRDLYQPQHF. DNA of the CDR3: TGTGCCAGCAGTTACCGGGACCTTTATCAGCCCCAGCATTTT.

There are a few counts of this clonotype. The rearrangement links TRBV6-5 to TRBJ2-3, with 12 nucleotides matching TRBD2. From germline, CDR1 is MNHEY and CDR2 SVGAGI. This CDR3 is 15 amino acids long. V dropped 6 bases and J dropped 1; count of bases not matched to a gene: 2. The CDR3 reads CASRGLAGRTDTQYF. In DNA, the CDR3 is TGTGCCAGCAGAGGACTAGCGGGGCGCACAGATACGCAGTATTTT.

The chain recombines TRBV5-1 with TRBJ2-1; 7 bases are shared with TRBD2. This CDR3 spans 15 amino acids. Germline CDR1 and CDR2: SGHRS and YFSETQ. J was trimmed by 2 bases and V by 6 bases; bases with no gene match: 8. The DNA for the CDR3 is TGCGCCAGCACCGCGACTAGCCCAACCTACAATGAGCAGTTCTTC. This sequence encodes CASTATSPTYNEQFF.

This chain connects TRBV6-1 to TRBJ2-1, with D unresolved. Trimming stripped 9 bases from V and 0 bases from J, with 21 bases between. This CDR3 spans 17 amino acids. Germline V lookup: CDR1 MNHNS, CDR2 SASEGT. The CDR3 region is CASLKWPLADSYNEQFF. The CDR3 DNA reads TGTGCCAGTCTAAAATGGCCTCTGGCGGACTCCTACAATGAGCAGTTCTTC.

The rearrangement links TRBV5-1 to TRBJ1-4, with 8 positions matching TRBD1. CDR1 is SGHRS and CDR2 is YFSETQ in the germline V gene. Trimming at V came to 0 bases and at J to 1 base, leaving 5 bases not matched to a gene. The length of the CDR3 is 17 residues. In DNA form, the CDR3 reads TGCGCCAGCAGCTTGGGGCCAGGGGGCATAACTAATGAAAAACTGTTTTTT. It codes for CASSLGPGGITNEKLFF.

CDR3 protein: CASTLKGPDTQYF. In DNA, the CDR3 is TGTGCCAGCACCCTGAAGGGGCCAGATACGCAGTATTTT. V gene TRBV12-3 or TRBV12-4 combines with J gene TRBJ2-3, with D perhaps TRBD1 (5 bases). V was clipped by 7 bases and J by 4 bases, with 12 bases between them. The CDR3 length is 13 residues.

The V and J genes are TRBV6-2 or TRBV6-3 and TRBJ2-3; 14 nucleotides agree with TRBD2. This CDR3 comprises 20 residues. CDR1 and CDR2 (germline): MNHEY, SVGEGT. The V gene end was trimmed by 0 bases and the J gene end by 1 base; junction bases not matched to a gene: 9. The CDR3 DNA sequence: TGTGCCAGCAGTTACTCTTCCGGGACTAGCGGGAGACGGGGCACAGATACGCAGTATTTT. Protein product: CASSYSSGTSGRRGTDTQYF.